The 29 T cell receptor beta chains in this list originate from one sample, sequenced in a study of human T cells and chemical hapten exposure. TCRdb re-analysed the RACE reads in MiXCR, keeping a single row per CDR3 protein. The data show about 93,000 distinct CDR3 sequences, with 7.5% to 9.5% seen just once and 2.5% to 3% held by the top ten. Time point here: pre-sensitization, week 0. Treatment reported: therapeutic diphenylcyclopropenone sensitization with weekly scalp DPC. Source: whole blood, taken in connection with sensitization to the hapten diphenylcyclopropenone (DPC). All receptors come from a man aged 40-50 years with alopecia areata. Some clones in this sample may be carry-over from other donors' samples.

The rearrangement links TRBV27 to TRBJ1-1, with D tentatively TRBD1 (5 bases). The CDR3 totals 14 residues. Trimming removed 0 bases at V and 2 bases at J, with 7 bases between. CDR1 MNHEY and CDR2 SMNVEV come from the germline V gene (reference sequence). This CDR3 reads CASSLSGANTEAFF. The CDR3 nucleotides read TGTGCCAGCAGTTTATCTGGGGCAAACACTGAAGCTTTCTTT.

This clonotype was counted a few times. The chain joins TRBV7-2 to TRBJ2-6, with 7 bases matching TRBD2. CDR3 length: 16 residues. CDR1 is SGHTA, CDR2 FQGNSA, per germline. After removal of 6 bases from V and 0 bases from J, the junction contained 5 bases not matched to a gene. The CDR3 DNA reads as TGTGCCAGCAGACTAGCGATGGGCTCTGGGGCCAACGTCCTGACTTTC. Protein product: CASRLAMGSGANVLTF. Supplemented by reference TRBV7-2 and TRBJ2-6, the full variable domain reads GAGVSQSPSNKVTEKGKDVELRCDPISGHTALYWYRQSLGQGLEFLIYFQGNSAPDKSGLPSDRFSAERTGGSVSTLTIQRTQQEDSAVYLCASRLAMGSGANVLTFGAGSRLTVL.

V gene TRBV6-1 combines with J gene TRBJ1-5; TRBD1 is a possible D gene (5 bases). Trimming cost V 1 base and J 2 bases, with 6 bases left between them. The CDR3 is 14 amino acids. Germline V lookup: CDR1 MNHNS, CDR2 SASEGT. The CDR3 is CASSEVGGNQPQHF. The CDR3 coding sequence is TGTGCCAGCAGTGAAGTGGGGGGCAATCAGCCCCAGCATTTT.

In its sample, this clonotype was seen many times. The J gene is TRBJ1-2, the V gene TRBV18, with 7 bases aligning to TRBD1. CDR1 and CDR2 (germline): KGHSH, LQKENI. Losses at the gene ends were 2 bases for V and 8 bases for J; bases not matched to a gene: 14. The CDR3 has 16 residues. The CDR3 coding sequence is TGTGCCAGCTCACCATCAAAGGACAGGTTGGGCAGCGGCTACACCTTC. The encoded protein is CASSPSKDRLGSGYTF.

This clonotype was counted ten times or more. The CDR3: CSASSASWYEQYF. Written as DNA, the CDR3 is TGCAGTGCTAGTTCTGCTAGCTGGTACGAGCAGTACTTC. The chain links TRBV20-1 to TRBJ2-7, with D tentatively TRBD2 (5 bases). The germline V gene encodes CDR1 DFQATT and CDR2 SNEGSKA (reference sequence). The CDR3 spans 13 residues. Trimming pared 3 bases from V and 4 bases from J, leaving 13 bases between.

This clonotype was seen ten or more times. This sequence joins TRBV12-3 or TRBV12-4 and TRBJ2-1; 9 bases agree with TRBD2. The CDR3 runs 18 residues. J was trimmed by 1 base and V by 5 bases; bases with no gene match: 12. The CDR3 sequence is CASSPQGAGGLSYNEQFF. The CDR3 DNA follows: TGTGCCAGCAGTCCCCAGGGAGCGGGAGGCCTTTCCTACAATGAGCAGTTCTTC.

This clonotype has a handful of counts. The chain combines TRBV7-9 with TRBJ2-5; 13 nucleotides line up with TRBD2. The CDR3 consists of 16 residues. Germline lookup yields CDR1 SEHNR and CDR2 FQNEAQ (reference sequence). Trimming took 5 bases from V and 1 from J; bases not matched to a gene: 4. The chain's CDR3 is CASSPGTSGTQETQYF. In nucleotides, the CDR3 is TGTGCCAGCAGCCCGGGGACTAGCGGGACCCAAGAGACCCAGTACTTC.

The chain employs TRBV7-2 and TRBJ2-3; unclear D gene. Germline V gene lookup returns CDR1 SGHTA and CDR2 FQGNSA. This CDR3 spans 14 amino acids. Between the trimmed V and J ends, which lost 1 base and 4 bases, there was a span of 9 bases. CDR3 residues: CASSLGLGSDTQYF. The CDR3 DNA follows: TGTGCCAGCAGCTTAGGTCTAGGCTCAGATACGCAGTATTTT.

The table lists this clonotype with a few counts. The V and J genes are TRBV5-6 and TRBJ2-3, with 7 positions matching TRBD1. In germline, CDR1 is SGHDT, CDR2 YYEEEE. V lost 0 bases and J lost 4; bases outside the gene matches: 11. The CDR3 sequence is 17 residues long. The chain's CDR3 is CASSLATRDRDADTQYF. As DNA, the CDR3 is TGTGCCAGCAGCTTGGCCACCAGAGACAGGGATGCAGATACGCAGTATTTT.

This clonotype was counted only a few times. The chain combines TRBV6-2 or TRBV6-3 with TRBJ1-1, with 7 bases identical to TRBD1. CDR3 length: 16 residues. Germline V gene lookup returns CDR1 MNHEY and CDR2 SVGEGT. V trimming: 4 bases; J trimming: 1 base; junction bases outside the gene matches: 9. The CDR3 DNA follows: TGTGCCAGCAGTTCAAGAGACAGGGTCAGGAACACTGAAGCTTTCTTT. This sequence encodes CASSSRDRVRNTEAFF.

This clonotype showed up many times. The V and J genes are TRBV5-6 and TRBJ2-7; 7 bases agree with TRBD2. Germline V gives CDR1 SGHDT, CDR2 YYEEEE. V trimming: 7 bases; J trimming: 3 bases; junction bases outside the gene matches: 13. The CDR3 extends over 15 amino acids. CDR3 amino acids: CASRRREGFRYEQYV. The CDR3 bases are TGTGCCAGCCGCAGGAGGGAGGGCTTCCGCTACGAGCAGTACGTC.

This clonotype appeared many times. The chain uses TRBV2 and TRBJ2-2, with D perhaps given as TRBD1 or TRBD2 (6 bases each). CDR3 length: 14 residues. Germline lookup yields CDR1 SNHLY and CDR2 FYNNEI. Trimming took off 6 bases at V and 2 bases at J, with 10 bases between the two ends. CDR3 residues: CASRGGTNTGELFF. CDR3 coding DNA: TGTGCCAGCAGGGGGGGCACAAACACCGGGGAGCTGTTTTTT.

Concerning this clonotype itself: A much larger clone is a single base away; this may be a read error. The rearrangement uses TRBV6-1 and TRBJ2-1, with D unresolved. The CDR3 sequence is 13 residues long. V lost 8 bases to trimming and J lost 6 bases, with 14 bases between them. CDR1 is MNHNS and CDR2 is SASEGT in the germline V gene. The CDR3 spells CASSHDGFNEQFF. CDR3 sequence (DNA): TGTGCCAGCTCACACGACGGATTCAATGAGCAGTTCTTC.

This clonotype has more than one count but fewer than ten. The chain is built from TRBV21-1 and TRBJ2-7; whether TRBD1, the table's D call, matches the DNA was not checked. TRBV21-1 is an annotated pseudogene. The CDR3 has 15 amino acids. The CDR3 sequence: CASSKDKTDSYEQYV. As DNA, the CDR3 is TGTGCCAGCAGCAAAGACAAAACGGACAGTTACGAGCAGTACGTC.

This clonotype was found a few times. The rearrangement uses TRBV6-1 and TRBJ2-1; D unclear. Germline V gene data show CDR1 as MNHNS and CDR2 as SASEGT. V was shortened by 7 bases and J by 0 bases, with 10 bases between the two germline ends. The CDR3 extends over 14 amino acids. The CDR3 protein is CASKSVDSYNEQFF. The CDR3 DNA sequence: TGTGCCAGCAAATCGGTGGACTCCTACAATGAGCAGTTCTTC.

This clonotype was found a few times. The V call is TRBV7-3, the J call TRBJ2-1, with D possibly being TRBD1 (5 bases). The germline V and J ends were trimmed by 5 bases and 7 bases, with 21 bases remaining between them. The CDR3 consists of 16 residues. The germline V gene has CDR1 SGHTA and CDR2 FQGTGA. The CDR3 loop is CASSPSVGALGNEQFF. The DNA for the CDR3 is TGTGCCAGCAGCCCGAGTGTTGGGGCCCTGGGGAATGAGCAGTTCTTC.

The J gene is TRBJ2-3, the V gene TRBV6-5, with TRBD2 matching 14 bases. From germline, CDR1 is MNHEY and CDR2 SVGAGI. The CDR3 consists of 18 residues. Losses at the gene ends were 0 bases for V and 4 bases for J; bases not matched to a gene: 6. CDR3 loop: CASSYSGTSGRFSDTQYF. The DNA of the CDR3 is TGTGCCAGCAGTTACTCGGGGACTAGCGGGAGATTCTCAGATACGCAGTATTTT.

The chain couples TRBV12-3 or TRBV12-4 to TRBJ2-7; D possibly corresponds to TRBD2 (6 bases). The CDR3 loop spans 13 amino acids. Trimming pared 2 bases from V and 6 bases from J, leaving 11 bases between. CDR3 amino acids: CASSLYGRGEQYV. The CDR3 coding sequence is TGTGCCAGCAGTTTATACGGGAGAGGCGAGCAGTACGTC.

Written as DNA, the CDR3 is TGTGCCAGCAGCTTTACTTTGGGGCCACGCTACGAGCAGTACTTC. This encodes CASSFTLGPRYEQYF. This chain uses TRBV6-5 with TRBJ2-7; D is perhaps TRBD1 (5 bases). Trimming removed 6 bases at V and 3 bases at J, with 18 bases between. CDR1 is MNHEY and CDR2 is SVGAGI in the germline V gene. The CDR3 sequence is 15 residues long.

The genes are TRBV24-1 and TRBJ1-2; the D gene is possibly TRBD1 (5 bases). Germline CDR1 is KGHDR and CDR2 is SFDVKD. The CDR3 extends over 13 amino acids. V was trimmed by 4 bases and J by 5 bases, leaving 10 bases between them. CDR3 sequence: CATSDSDSYGYTF. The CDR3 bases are TGTGCCACCAGTGACTCCGACAGTTATGGCTACACCTTC.

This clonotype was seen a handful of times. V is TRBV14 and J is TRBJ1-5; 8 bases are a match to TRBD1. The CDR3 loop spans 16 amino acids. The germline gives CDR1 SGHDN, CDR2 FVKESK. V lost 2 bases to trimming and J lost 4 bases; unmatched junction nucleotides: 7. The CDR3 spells CASSQRYRGKNQPQHF. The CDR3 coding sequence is TGTGCCAGCAGCCAAAGATACAGGGGGAAGAATCAGCCCCAGCATTTT.

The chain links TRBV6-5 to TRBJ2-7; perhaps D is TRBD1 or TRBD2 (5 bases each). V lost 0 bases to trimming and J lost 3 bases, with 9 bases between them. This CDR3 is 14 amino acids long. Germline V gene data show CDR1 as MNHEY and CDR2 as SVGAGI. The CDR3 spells CASSYSGTSYEQYF. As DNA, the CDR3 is TGTGCCAGCAGTTACTCGGGGACCAGCTACGAGCAGTACTTC.

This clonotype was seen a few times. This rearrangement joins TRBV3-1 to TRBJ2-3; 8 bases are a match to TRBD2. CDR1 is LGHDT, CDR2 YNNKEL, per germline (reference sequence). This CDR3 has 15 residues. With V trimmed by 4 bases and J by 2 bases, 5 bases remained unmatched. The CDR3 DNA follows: TGTGCCAGCAGCCGCGAGCGGGGGTACACAGATACGCAGTATTTT. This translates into CASSRERGYTDTQYF.

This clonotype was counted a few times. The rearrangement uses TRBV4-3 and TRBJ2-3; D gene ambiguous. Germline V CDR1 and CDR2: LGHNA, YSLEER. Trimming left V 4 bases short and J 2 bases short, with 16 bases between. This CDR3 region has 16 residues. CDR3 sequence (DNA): TGCGCCAGCAGCCCAACCACGCAGGCGATCACAGATACGCAGTATTTT. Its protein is CASSPTTQAITDTQYF.

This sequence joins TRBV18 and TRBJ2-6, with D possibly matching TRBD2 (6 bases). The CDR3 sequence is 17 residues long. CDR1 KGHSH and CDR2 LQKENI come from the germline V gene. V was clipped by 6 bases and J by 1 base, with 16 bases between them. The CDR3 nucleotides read TGTGCCAGCTCTCCCGGCAGGGAGGAATCTGGGGCCAACGTCCTGACTTTC. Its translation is CASSPGREESGANVLTF.

CDR3 DNA: TGTGCCAGCAGCCAAGAGAGAAACAGGGGGTACACCGGGGAGCTGTTTTTT. As protein: CASSQERNRGYTGELFF. V gene TRBV3-1 combines with J gene TRBJ2-2; TRBD1 matches 8 bases. Germline CDR1 and CDR2: LGHDT and YNNKEL (reference sequence). Losses at the gene ends were 0 bases for V and 3 bases for J; bases not matched to a gene: 6. CDR3 size: 17 residues. The full variable domain, completed using reference TRBV3-1 and TRBJ2-2, is DTAVSQTPKYLVTQMGNDKSIKCEQNLGHDTMYWYKQDSKKFLKIMFSYNNKELIINETVPNRFSPKSPDKAHLNLHINSLELGDSAVYFCASSQERNRGYTGELFFGEGSRLTVL.

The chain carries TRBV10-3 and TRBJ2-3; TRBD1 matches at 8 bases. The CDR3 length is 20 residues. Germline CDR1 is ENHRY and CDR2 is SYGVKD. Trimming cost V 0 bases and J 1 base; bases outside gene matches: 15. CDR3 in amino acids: CAISESVGAPQTGGTDTQYF. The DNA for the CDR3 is TGTGCCATCAGTGAGTCCGTTGGGGCTCCACAGACAGGGGGCACAGATACGCAGTATTTT.

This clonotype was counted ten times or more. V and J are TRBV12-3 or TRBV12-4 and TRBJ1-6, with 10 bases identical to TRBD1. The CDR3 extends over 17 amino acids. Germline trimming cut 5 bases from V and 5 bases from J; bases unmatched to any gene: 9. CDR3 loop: CASSRSTGGANNSPLHF. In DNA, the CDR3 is TGTGCCAGCAGTCGATCGACAGGGGGCGCGAATAATTCACCCCTCCACTTT.

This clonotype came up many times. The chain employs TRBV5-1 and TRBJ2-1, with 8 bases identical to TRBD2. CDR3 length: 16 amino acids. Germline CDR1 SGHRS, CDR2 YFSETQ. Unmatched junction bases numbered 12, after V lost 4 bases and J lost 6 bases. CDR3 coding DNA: TGCGCCAGCAGCAGACTAGCGTACGAGTATCGCAATGAGCAGTTCTTC. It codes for CASSRLAYEYRNEQFF.